This is a list of T cell receptor beta chains from one sample in a study of post-analysis software for immune sequencing data. TCRdb reanalysed the PCR reads using MiXCR and keeps one entry per CDR3 protein. Here the sample spans about 200,000 distinct CDR3 sequences, approximately 28% being singletons. Sequenced material: blood. The receptors shown here come from a girl between 2 and 17 years old with multiple sclerosis. Each CDR3 is given with its conserved first and last residue. Fields, in order: J gene, D gene, V gene, clone size, CDR3 protein, CDR3 DNA. The D gene is left open where the match is weak. Size is stated for part of the rows, as once, few or many counts, or as a class when the clone is expanded.

j_call: TRBJ2-3; d_call: NA; v_call: TRBV7-2; clone_size: many; cdr3_aa: CASSFPSGTQYF; cdr3_nt: TGTGCCAGCAGCTTTCCGTCCGGTACGCAGTATTTT
j_call: TRBJ2-3; d_call: NA; v_call: TRBV20-1; clone_size: NA; cdr3_aa: CSARRDGGIDTQYF; cdr3_nt: TGCAGTGCTAGACGGGACGGTGGCATAGATACGCAGTATTTT
j_call: TRBJ1-6; d_call: TRBD1; v_call: TRBV7-9; clone_size: many; cdr3_aa: CASRPGQINSPLHF; cdr3_nt: TGTGCCAGCAGGCCGGGACAGATCAATTCACCCCTCCACTTT
j_call: TRBJ2-7; d_call: NA; v_call: TRBV6-1; clone_size: NA; cdr3_aa: CASSESGLPACYEQYF; cdr3_nt: TGTGCCAGCAGTGAATCGGGGTTACCAGCCTGCTACGAGCAGTACTTC
j_call: TRBJ2-1; d_call: NA; v_call: TRBV9; clone_size: NA; cdr3_aa: CASNTPGTLHDSSAYNEQFF; cdr3_nt: TGTGCCAGCAACACTCCCGGGACCCTACATGATAGTAGTGCCTACAATGAGCAGTTCTTC
j_call: TRBJ1-1; d_call: NA; v_call: TRBV6-2/TRBV6-3; clone_size: NA; cdr3_aa: CASSYLVKDAGVDTEAFF; cdr3_nt: TGTGCCAGCAGTTACTTAGTAAAGGACGCTGGCGTGGACACTGAAGCTTTCTTT
j_call: TRBJ2-1; d_call: NA; v_call: TRBV5-1; clone_size: many; cdr3_aa: CASTTGSYNEQFF; cdr3_nt: TGCGCCAGCACTACAGGCTCCTACAATGAGCAGTTCTTC
j_call: TRBJ1-2; d_call: NA; v_call: TRBV2; clone_size: many; cdr3_aa: CASSPGPANYGYTF; cdr3_nt: TGTGCCAGCAGTCCAGGTCCAGCTAACTATGGCTACACCTTC
j_call: TRBJ2-1; d_call: NA; v_call: TRBV28; clone_size: many; cdr3_aa: CASSLLGPGYNEQFF; cdr3_nt: TGTGCCAGCAGCCTCCTTGGACCGGGGTACAATGAGCAGTTCTTC
j_call: TRBJ1-2; d_call: NA; v_call: TRBV12-3/TRBV12-4; clone_size: few; cdr3_aa: CASTLQQNYGYTF; cdr3_nt: TGTGCCAGCACCCTCCAGCAAAACTATGGCTACACCTTC
j_call: TRBJ2-6; d_call: NA; v_call: TRBV5-1; clone_size: few; cdr3_aa: CASKETGSSGANVLTF; cdr3_nt: TGCGCCAGCAAGGAAACAGGCAGCTCTGGGGCCAACGTCCTGACTTTC
j_call: TRBJ1-2; d_call: NA; v_call: TRBV12-3/TRBV12-4; clone_size: few; cdr3_aa: CASSQGNRAHYGYTF; cdr3_nt: TGTGCCAGCAGCCAAGGGAACAGGGCACACTATGGCTACACCTTC
j_call: TRBJ2-7; d_call: NA; v_call: TRBV28; clone_size: NA; cdr3_aa: CASSLGGQSLYEQYF; cdr3_nt: TGTGCCAGCAGTTTAGGGGGGCAATCCCTCTACGAGCAGTACTTC
j_call: TRBJ1-3; d_call: NA; v_call: TRBV5-5; clone_size: NA; cdr3_aa: CASSLERRSSGNTIYF; cdr3_nt: TGTGCCAGCAGCTTGGAGCGGCGGAGCTCTGGAAACACCATATATTTT
j_call: TRBJ2-3; d_call: TRBD2; v_call: TRBV7-2; clone_size: NA; cdr3_aa: CASSLLAGGRADTQYF; cdr3_nt: TGTGCCAGCAGCTTACTAGCGGGGGGCCGGGCAGATACGCAGTATTTT
j_call: TRBJ1-2; d_call: NA; v_call: TRBV20-1; clone_size: many; cdr3_aa: CSARNPNREGPYGYTF; cdr3_nt: TGCAGTGCTAGAAACCCCAACAGGGAAGGGCCCTATGGCTACACCTTC
j_call: TRBJ2-1; d_call: NA; v_call: TRBV6-4; clone_size: NA; cdr3_aa: CASSEQRTVLGAQFF; cdr3_nt: TGTGCCAGCAGTGAACAAAGGACCGTATTGGGTGCGCAGTTCTTC
j_call: TRBJ2-1; d_call: NA; v_call: TRBV9; clone_size: many; cdr3_aa: CASSLEGQHNEQFF; cdr3_nt: TGTGCCAGCAGCCTAGAGGGGCAGCACAATGAGCAGTTCTTC
j_call: TRBJ2-3; d_call: TRBD2; v_call: TRBV28; clone_size: NA; cdr3_aa: CASSSGREGDTQYF; cdr3_nt: TGTGCCAGCAGTAGCGGGAGGGAGGGAGATACGCAGTATTTT
j_call: TRBJ2-5; d_call: NA; v_call: TRBV12-3/TRBV12-4; clone_size: many; cdr3_aa: CASSSPPHRAAGTQYF; cdr3_nt: TGTGCCAGCAGTTCTCCGCCGCACAGGGCAGCGGGGACCCAGTACTTC
j_call: TRBJ2-5; d_call: TRBD2; v_call: TRBV6-5; clone_size: many; cdr3_aa: CASTRGTSGEKTQYF; cdr3_nt: TGTGCCAGCACTAGAGGGACTAGCGGGGAGAAGACCCAGTACTTC
j_call: TRBJ2-7; d_call: NA; v_call: TRBV12-3/TRBV12-4; clone_size: NA; cdr3_aa: CASSPGPTPHEQYF; cdr3_nt: TGTGCCAGCAGTCCGGGACCCACCCCCCACGAGCAGTACTTC
j_call: TRBJ2-1; d_call: NA; v_call: TRBV4-1; clone_size: NA; cdr3_aa: CASSQEFGSSYNEQFF; cdr3_nt: TGCGCCAGCAGCCAAGAATTCGGGAGCTCCTACAATGAGCAGTTCTTC
j_call: TRBJ2-1; d_call: NA; v_call: TRBV5-1; clone_size: many; cdr3_aa: CASSLVGSYNEQFF; cdr3_nt: TGCGCCAGCAGCTTGGTGGGGTCCTACAATGAGCAGTTCTTC
j_call: TRBJ2-5; d_call: NA; v_call: TRBV5-6; clone_size: many; cdr3_aa: CASLVGGTQETQYF; cdr3_nt: TGTGCCAGCTTGGTAGGAGGTACACAAGAGACCCAGTACTTC
j_call: TRBJ2-3; d_call: TRBD2; v_call: TRBV4-2; clone_size: NA; cdr3_aa: CASSQDPGTSGSTDTQYF; cdr3_nt: TGTGCCAGCAGCCAAGATCCCGGGACTAGCGGATCCACAGATACGCAGTATTTT
j_call: TRBJ1-1; d_call: NA; v_call: TRBV6-6; clone_size: few; cdr3_aa: CASGSGGTTEAFF; cdr3_nt: TGTGCCAGCGGGTCCGGGGGGACCACTGAAGCTTTCTTT